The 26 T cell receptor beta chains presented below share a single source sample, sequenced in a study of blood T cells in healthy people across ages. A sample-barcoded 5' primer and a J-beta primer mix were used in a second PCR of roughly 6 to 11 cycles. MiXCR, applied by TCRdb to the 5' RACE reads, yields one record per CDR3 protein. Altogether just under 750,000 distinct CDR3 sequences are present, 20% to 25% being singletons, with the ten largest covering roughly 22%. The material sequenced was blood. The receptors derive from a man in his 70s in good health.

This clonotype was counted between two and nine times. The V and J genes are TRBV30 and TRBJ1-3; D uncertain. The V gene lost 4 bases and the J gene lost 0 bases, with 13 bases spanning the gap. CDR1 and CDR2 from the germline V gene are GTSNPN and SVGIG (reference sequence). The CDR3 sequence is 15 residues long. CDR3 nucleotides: TGTGCCTGGAAGCAAATCACCTCCTCTGGAAACACCATATATTTT. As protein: CAWKQITSSGNTIYF.

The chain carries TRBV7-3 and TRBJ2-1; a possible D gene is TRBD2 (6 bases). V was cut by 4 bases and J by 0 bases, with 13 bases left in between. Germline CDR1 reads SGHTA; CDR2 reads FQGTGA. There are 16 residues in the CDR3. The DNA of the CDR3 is TGTGCCAGCAGCTCCATAGCGGCAAGCTCCTACAATGAGCAGTTCTTC. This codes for CASSSIAASSYNEQFF.

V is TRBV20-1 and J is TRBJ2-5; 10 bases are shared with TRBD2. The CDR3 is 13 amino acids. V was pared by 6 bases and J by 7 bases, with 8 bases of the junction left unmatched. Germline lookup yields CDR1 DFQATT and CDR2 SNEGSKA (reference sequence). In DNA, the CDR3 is TGCAGTGCCCGGACTAGCGGCCCTCCGACCCAGTACTTC. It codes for CSARTSGPPTQYF.

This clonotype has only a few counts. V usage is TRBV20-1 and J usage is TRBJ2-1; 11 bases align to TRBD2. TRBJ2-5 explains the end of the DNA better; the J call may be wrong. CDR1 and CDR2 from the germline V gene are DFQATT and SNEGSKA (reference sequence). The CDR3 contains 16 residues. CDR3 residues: CSVPSPSGGSQETQYF. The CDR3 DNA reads TGCAGTGTCCCCTCCCCTAGCGGGGGGTCACAAGAGACCCAGTACTTC.

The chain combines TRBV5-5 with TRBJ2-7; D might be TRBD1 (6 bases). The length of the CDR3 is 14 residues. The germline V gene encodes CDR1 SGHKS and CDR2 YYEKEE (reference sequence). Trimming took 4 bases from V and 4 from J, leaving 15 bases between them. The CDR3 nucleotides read TGTGCCAGCAGCAAGGAAGCAGGGGTGTACGAGCAGTACTTC. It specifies CASSKEAGVYEQYF.

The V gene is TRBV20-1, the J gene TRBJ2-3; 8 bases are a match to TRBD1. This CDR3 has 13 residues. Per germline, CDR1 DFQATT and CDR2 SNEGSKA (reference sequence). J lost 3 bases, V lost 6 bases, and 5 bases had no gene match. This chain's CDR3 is CSAPGQVTDTQYF. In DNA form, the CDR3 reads TGCAGTGCCCCGGGACAGGTGACAGATACGCAGTATTTT.

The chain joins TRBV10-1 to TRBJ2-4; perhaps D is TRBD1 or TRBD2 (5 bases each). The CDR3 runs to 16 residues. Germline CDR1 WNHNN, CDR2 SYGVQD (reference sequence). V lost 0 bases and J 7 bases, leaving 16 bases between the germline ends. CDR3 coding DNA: TGCGCCAGCAGTGAGTCGCTCACAGGTCGAGGGAACATTCAGTACTTC. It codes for CASSESLTGRGNIQYF.

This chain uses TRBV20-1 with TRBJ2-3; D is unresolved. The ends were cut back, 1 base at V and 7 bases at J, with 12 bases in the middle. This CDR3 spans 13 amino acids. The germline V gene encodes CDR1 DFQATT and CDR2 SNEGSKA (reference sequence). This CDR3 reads CSARATALNTQYF. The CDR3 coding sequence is TGCAGTGCTAGAGCGACGGCATTGAATACGCAGTATTTT.

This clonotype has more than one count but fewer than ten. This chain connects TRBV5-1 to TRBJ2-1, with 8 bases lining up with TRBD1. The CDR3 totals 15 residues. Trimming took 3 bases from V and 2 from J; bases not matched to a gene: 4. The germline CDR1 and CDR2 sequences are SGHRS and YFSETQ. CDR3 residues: CASSSQGATYNEQFF. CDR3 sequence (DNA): TGCGCCAGCAGCTCTCAGGGGGCGACCTACAATGAGCAGTTCTTC. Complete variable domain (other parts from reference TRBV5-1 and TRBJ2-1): KAGVTQTPRYLIKTRGQQVTLSCSPISGHRSVSWYQQTPGQGLQFLFEYFSETQRNKGNFPGRFSGRQFSNSRSEMNVSTLELGDSALYLCASSSQGATYNEQFFGPGTRLTVL.

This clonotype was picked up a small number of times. Here the CDR3 reads CASRETESYQPQHF. The DNA for the CDR3 is TGTGCCAGCAGGGAGACAGAATCGTATCAGCCCCAGCATTTT. This chain uses TRBV12-3 or TRBV12-4 with TRBJ1-5; D may be TRBD1 (5 bases). V was trimmed by 6 bases and J by 5 bases, leaving 14 bases between them. The CDR3 has 14 residues.

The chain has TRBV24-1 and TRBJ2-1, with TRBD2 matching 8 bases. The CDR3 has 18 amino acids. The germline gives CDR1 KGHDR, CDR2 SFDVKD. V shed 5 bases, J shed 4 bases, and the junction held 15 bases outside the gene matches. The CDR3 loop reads CATSGVEWLAGSYNEQFF. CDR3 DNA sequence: TGTGCCACCAGTGGGGTCGAGTGGCTAGCGGGTTCGTACAATGAGCAGTTCTTC.

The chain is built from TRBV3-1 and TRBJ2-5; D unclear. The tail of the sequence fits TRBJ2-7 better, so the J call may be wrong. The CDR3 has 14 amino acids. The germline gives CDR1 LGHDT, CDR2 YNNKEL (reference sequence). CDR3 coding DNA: TGTGCCAGCAGCCAAGGGCCGATGAGCTACGAGCAGTACGTC. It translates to CASSQGPMSYEQYV.

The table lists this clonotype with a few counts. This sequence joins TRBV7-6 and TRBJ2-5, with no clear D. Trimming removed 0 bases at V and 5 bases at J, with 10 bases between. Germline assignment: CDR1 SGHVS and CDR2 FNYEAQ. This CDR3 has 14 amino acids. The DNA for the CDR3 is TGTGCCAGCAGCTTAGCGACCCTGGTGGAGACCCAGTACTTC. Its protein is CASSLATLVETQYF.

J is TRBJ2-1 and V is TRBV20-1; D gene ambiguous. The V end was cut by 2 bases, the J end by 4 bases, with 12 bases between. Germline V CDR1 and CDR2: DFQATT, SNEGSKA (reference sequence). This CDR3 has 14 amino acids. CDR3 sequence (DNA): TGCAGTGCTAGACCCGTCAGTCTATACAATGAGCAGTTCTTC. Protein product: CSARPVSLYNEQFF.

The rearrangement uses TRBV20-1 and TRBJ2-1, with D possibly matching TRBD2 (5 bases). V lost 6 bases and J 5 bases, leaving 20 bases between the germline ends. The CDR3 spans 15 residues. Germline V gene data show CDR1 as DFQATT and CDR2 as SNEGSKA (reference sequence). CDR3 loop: CSALSSSPENNEQFF. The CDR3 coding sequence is TGCAGTGCCCTATCTAGCTCCCCCGAAAACAATGAGCAGTTCTTC.

The CDR3 spells CASSSTSGRPDTQYF. The DNA of the CDR3 is TGTGCCAGTAGTTCGACTAGCGGGAGGCCCGATACGCAGTATTTT. V is TRBV19 and J is TRBJ2-3; TRBD2 matches at 13 bases. The V segment lost 5 bases and the J segment 6 bases; nucleotides outside the gene matches: 5. Germline values: CDR1 LNHDA, CDR2 SQIVND (reference sequence). The CDR3 spans 15 residues.

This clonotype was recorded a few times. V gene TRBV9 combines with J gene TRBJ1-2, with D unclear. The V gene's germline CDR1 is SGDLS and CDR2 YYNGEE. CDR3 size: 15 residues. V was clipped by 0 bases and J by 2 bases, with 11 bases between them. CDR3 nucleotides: TGTGCCAGCAGCGTAGGAGGTGCGGAGAACTATGGCTACACCTTC. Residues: CASSVGGAENYGYTF.

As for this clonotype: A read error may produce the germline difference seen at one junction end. DNA for the CDR3: TGCAGTGCTAGGTTCGCAGGGGTCATCTCCTCCGAGCAGTACTTC. Translating gives CSARFAGVISSEQYF. This chain joins TRBV20-1 and TRBJ2-5; D perhaps matches TRBD1 (6 bases). TRBJ2-7 explains the end of the DNA better; the J call may be wrong. The germline V gene encodes CDR1 DFQATT and CDR2 SNEGSKA (reference sequence). The CDR3 length is 15 residues.

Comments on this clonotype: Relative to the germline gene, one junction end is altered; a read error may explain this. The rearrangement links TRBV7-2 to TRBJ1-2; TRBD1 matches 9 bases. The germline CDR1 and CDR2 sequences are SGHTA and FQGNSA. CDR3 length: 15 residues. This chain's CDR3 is CVSSSQTGGAYGYTF. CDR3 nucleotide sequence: TGTGTCAGCAGCTCCCAGACAGGGGGGGCCTATGGCTACACCTTC.

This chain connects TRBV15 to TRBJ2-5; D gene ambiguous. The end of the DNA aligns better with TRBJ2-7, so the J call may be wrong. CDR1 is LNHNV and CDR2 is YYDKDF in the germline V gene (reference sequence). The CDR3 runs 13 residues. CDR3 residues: CATSRDASYEQYF. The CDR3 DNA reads TGTGCCACCAGCAGGGATGCTTCCTACGAGCAGTACTTC.

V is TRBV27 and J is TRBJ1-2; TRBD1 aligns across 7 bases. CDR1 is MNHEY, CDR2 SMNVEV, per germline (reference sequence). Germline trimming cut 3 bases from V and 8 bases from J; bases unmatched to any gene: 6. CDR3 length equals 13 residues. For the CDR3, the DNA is TGTGCCAGCAGTTTTCGGGACAGTTGGGGCTACACCTTC. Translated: CASSFRDSWGYTF.

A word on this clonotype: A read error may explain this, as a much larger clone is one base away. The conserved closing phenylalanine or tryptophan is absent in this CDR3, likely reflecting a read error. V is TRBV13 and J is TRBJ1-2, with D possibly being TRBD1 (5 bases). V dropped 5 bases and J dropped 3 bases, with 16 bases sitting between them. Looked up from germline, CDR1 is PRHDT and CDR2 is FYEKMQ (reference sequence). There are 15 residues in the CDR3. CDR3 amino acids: CASSKGTTRDYGYTS. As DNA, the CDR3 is TGTGCCAGCAGCAAGGGGACTACTCGTGACTATGGCTACACCTCC.

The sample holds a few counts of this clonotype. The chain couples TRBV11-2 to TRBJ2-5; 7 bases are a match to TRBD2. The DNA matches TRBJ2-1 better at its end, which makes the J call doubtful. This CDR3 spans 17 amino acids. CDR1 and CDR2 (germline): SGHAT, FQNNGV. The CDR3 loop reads CASSLDWREGRRNEQFF. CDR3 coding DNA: TGTGCCAGCAGCTTAGATTGGAGGGAGGGCCGTAGAAATGAGCAGTTCTTC.

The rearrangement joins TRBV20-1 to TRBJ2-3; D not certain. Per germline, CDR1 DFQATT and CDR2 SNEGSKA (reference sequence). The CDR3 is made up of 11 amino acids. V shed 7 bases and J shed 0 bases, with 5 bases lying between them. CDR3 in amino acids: CSGQSTDTQYF. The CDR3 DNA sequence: TGCAGTGGGCAGAGCACAGATACGCAGTATTTT.

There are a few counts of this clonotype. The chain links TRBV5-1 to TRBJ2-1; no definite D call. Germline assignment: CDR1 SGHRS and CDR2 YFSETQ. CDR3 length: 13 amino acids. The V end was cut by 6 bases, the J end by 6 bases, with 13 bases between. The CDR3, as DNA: TGCGCCAGCAACCTGGAGTTCCTCAATGAGCAGTTCTTC. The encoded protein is CASNLEFLNEQFF.

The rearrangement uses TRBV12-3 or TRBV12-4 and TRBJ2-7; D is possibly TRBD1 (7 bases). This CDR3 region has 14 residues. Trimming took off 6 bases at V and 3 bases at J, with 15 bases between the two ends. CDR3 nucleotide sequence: TGTGCCAGCAGCATTGGCAGGGGGGTCTACGAGCAGTACTTC. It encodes CASSIGRGVYEQYF.